This T cell receptor beta chain came from a study of blood T cells in healthy people across ages. Whole-study context: The capture of about one barcoded beta molecule per two T cells was achieved by template switching. Study-level points and caveats: More naive CD4+ cells and higher diversity were found in long-lived than in aged donors.

In its sample, this clonotype was seen a few times. What it recognizes is unknown. The junction and the germline gene differ at one end; a read error may be behind it. Germline V gives CDR1 SGHKS, CDR2 YYEKEE (reference sequence). CDR3 length: 14 residues. Then a second PCR, running roughly 7 to 11 cycles, was carried out with a sample-barcoded 5' primer and a J-beta primer mix. TCRdb recomputed calls from the 5' RACE reads with MiXCR, one row per CDR3 protein. The data show more than 450,000 distinct CDR3 sequences, about 26% seen once. A minimum of 5.5 micrograms of total RNA was extracted per sample. The same sample was also used in a study of T cells of mothers and their children.

J is TRBJ2-5 and V is TRBV5-5; D remains unclear. Sequencing input: blood. The sequence was obtained from a boy between 2 and 10 years old in good health. The CDR3 region has the DNA TGTGTCAGCAGCTTGTCGGCCTACCTCCCGACCCAGTACTTC. Translation: CVSSLSAYLPTQYF.